The entry that follows covers one T cell receptor (beta chain) sequence. Its target is unknown. This record belongs to a study of cytomegalovirus exposure and HLA in healthy donors. Study-level points and caveats: An ancestry cluster, one associated with Asian ancestry, reportedly showed fewer N-insertions than the 666-donor mean in a later analysis. There were under 200 TCR beta chains listed as cytomegalovirus-associated.

This CDR3 has 12 amino acids. CDR1 MNHEY and CDR2 SMNVEV come from the germline V gene (reference sequence). With 6 bases removed from V and 11 bases from J, the gap between germline ends came to 16 bases. A multiplex PCR was run with 60 Vbeta primers and 13 Jbeta primers. In the original processing: There were 70 million to 95 million unique TCR beta chains by a later count, and 10 million to 12 million of them were shared. TCRdb's copy holds only in-frame clones and misses some; the assay was immunoSEQ multiplex PCR. V and J calls and clone size are as listed in that table; D and trimming were resolved from the DNA. The table has about 250,000 clones, around 90% seen once.

The specimen sequenced was PBMCs. The chain uses TRBV27 and TRBJ2-5; D is possibly TRBD2 (6 bases). This TCR was recovered from a girl between 2 and 10 years old in good health and CMV-seronegative. CDR3 DNA sequence: TGTGCCAGCAGCCCCTCTTGGGGGGAGCAGTACTTC. Its translation is CASSPSWGEQYF.